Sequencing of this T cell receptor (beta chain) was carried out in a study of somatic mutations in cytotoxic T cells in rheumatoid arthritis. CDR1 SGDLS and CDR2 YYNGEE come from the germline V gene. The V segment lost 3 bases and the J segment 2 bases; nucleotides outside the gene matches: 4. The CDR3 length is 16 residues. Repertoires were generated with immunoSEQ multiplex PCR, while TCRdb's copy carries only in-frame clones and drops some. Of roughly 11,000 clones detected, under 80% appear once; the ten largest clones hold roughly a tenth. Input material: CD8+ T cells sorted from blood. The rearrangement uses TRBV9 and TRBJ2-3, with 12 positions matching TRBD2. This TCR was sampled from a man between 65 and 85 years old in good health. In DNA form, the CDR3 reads TGTGCCAGCAGCGGGCTAGCGGGGGGGAACACAGATACGCAGTATTTT. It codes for CASSGLAGGNTDTQYF.